This T cell receptor (beta chain) was found in a study of blood T cell repertoires in COVID-19. Overall study: Acute and convalescent COVID-19 specimens originated in the United States, Italy and Spain. PBMCs, B-cell-depleted T cells, or T cells provided the cDNA or gDNA that made up the material.

The V end lost 5 bases, the J end lost 3 bases, and 12 bases lay between the germline ends. Germline values: CDR1 KGHSH, CDR2 LQKENI. The CDR3 extends over 14 amino acids. The data were produced by immunoSEQ multiplex PCR, yet TCRdb's version contains in-frame clones alone and is incomplete. This sample yields about 75,000 clones, of which roughly 90% are seen a single time; 2.5% belongs to the top ten. Sequencing used peripheral blood. The TCR originated in a human donor in a cohort sampled during active COVID-19. V and J are TRBV18 and TRBJ2-3; tentatively, D is TRBD1 (6 bases). Here the CDR3 reads CASSNRVGTDTQYF. CDR3 nucleotide sequence: TGTGCCAGCTCAAACAGGGTCGGGACAGATACGCAGTATTTT.